Presented here are 30 T cell receptor beta chains from one specimen sequenced in a study of blood T cells in healthy people across ages. For the second PCR, which ran for roughly 6 to 12 cycles, a sample-barcoded 5' primer and a J-beta primer mix were used. A single record per CDR3 protein comes from TCRdb applying MiXCR to the 5' RACE reads. The data hold 600,000 to 850,000 distinct CDR3 sequences, with around 25% observed a single time. These same records also appear under a second study, on T cells of mothers and their children.

Sequenced input: blood. The receptor source for this set is a boy between 10 and 17 years old in good health.

This clonotype came up a few times. The chain has TRBV9 and TRBJ2-5; the D gene is possibly TRBD2 (6 bases). The CDR3 length is 15 residues. V was clipped by 0 bases and J by 1 base, with 10 bases between them. Germline V gene lookup returns CDR1 SGDLS and CDR2 YYNGEE. CDR3 sequence: CASSVVSGPQETQYF. The CDR3 nucleotides are TGTGCCAGCAGCGTAGTTAGCGGCCCCCAAGAGACCCAGTACTTC.

The chain employs TRBV14 and TRBJ2-1; D gene uncertain. The CDR3 consists of 15 residues. In germline, CDR1 is SGHDN, CDR2 FVKESK. Trimming shortened V by 2 bases and J by 0 bases, and 8 bases separated the two germline ends. The CDR3 protein is CASSQPYASYNEQFF. The CDR3 DNA sequence: TGTGCCAGCAGCCAACCCTACGCCTCCTACAATGAGCAGTTCTTC.

V usage is TRBV7-9 and J usage is TRBJ2-7, with 8 bases identical to TRBD1. The CDR3 has 15 amino acids. Germline trimming cut 4 bases from V and 0 bases from J; bases unmatched to any gene: 5. Per germline, CDR1 SEHNR and CDR2 FQNEAQ (reference sequence). CDR3 coding DNA: TGTGCCAGCAGCTCGACAGGGGCCATCTCCTACGAGCAGTACTTC. Translation: CASSSTGAISYEQYF.

The genes are TRBV7-9 and TRBJ1-4; unclear D gene. This CDR3 has 18 residues. The ends were cut back, 6 bases at V and 0 bases at J, with 20 bases in the middle. The germline gives CDR1 SEHNR, CDR2 FQNEAQ (reference sequence). As DNA, the CDR3 is TGTGCCAGCAGACCTGACCCGGGAAGGGCTGCAACTAATGAAAAACTGTTTTTT. It yields the protein CASRPDPGRAATNEKLFF.

This chain connects TRBV7-9 to TRBJ2-7; D might be TRBD1 (6 bases). CDR1 is SEHNR, CDR2 FQNEAQ, per germline (reference sequence). There are 13 residues in the CDR3. V was shortened by 5 bases and J by 9 bases, with 17 bases between the two germline ends. CDR3 DNA sequence: TGTGCCAGCAGCCAATCTACAGGGTTTGTGCAGTACTTC. It translates to CASSQSTGFVQYF.

In this sample, this clonotype turned up a few times. The chain carries TRBV20-1 and TRBJ2-2; D unresolved. CDR1 and CDR2 (germline): DFQATT, SNEGSKA (reference sequence). This CDR3 has 14 residues. Trimming pared 0 bases from V and 3 bases from J, leaving 8 bases between. CDR3 nucleotides: TGCAGTGCTAGAGACGAGCCGGACACCGGGGAGCTGTTTTTT. This gives the protein CSARDEPDTGELFF.

V gene TRBV20-1 combines with J gene TRBJ2-5; D not resolved. V was clipped by 5 bases and J by 1 base, with 11 bases between them. The germline V gene has CDR1 DFQATT and CDR2 SNEGSKA (reference sequence). The CDR3 sequence is 13 residues long. DNA of the CDR3: TGCAGTGCTTTGACGGACGGCCAAGAGACCCAGTACTTC. Protein product: CSALTDGQETQYF.

This clonotype was observed a handful of times. V usage is TRBV4-3 and J usage is TRBJ1-5, with no clear D. There are 13 residues in the CDR3. The V end was cut by 0 bases, the J end by 8 bases, with 8 bases between. Germline CDR1 and CDR2: LGHNA and YSLEER. This CDR3 is CASSQEIEKPQHF. The CDR3 DNA reads as TGCGCCAGCAGCCAAGAAATTGAGAAGCCCCAGCATTTT.

V gene TRBV27 combines with J gene TRBJ2-3; D may be TRBD2 (5 bases). The length of the CDR3 is 14 residues. The germline gives CDR1 MNHEY, CDR2 SMNVEV (reference sequence). V lost 4 bases and J lost 3, with 11 bases in between. The CDR3 nucleotides are TGTGCCAGCAGTTCCCTAACTAGGACAGATACGCAGTATTTT. This encodes CASSSLTRTDTQYF.

The chain has TRBV7-6 and TRBJ2-5; 9 nucleotides line up with TRBD2. Germline lookup yields CDR1 SGHVS and CDR2 FNYEAQ. The CDR3 is 15 residues long. The junction had 5 bases not matched to a gene; V was cut back by 6 bases and J by 0 bases. CDR3 in DNA: TGTGCCAGCAGTATAGCGGGGGTGAACCAAGAGACCCAGTACTTC. This codes for CASSIAGVNQETQYF.

This clonotype was observed a few times. The chain uses TRBV11-2 and TRBJ1-1; 9 bases agree with TRBD1. Trimming cost V 5 bases and J 4 bases; bases outside gene matches: 8. The CDR3 length is 15 residues. Germline lookup yields CDR1 SGHAT and CDR2 FQNNGV. Written as DNA, the CDR3 is TGTGCCAGCAGCGGGACCGGGACAGGGTTCACTGAAGCTTTCTTT. Translated, it gives CASSGTGTGFTEAFF.

A remark on this clonotype: A junction boundary mismatches the germline segment, possibly from a read error. The chain carries TRBV4-3 and TRBJ2-1, with 10 bases lining up with TRBD2. CDR3 length equals 19 residues. Germline V gene sequence: CDR1 LGHNA, CDR2 YSLEER. The CDR3, as DNA: TGCGCCAGCAGCCAAGATGGCCTAGCGGGGGTCAGCTCCTACAATGAGCAGTCCTTC. This encodes CASSQDGLAGVSSYNEQSF.

The rearrangement uses TRBV5-1 and TRBJ2-4; D may be TRBD2 (5 bases). V lost 0 bases to trimming and J lost 8 bases, with 12 bases between them. Germline assignment: CDR1 SGHRS and CDR2 YFSETQ. The CDR3 covers 14 residues. DNA for the CDR3: TGCGCCAGCAGCTTGGATCCTAGCCTGTACATTCAGTACTTC. Encoded protein: CASSLDPSLYIQYF.

This clonotype showed up just a few times. This chain joins TRBV7-8 and TRBJ1-6; D is perhaps TRBD1 (6 bases). Deletions cut 5 bases from V and 5 bases from J, with 16 bases between. The CDR3 runs 16 residues. Germline V gene sequence: CDR1 SGHVS, CDR2 FQNEAQ. This CDR3 reads CASSQEGGRNNSPLHF. CDR3 coding DNA: TGTGCCAGCAGCCAGGAGGGGGGACGGAATAATTCACCCCTCCACTTT.

The J gene is TRBJ2-5, the V gene TRBV24-1; D is unresolved. CDR1 is KGHDR and CDR2 is SFDVKD in the germline V gene. The germline V and J ends were trimmed by 4 bases and 1 base, with 6 bases remaining between them. The CDR3 sequence is 13 residues long. CDR3 DNA: TGTGCCACCAGTGACCCCCTCCAAGAGACCCAGTACTTC. Translation gives CATSDPLQETQYF.

The rearrangement uses TRBV12-3 or TRBV12-4 and TRBJ1-3; unclear D gene. V shed 0 bases and J shed 2 bases, with 5 bases lying between them. The CDR3 has 14 residues. CDR3 nucleotides: TGTGCCAGCAGTTTAGCCCCCCCTGGAAACACCATATATTTT. This gives the protein CASSLAPPGNTIYF.

DNA for the CDR3: TGTGCCAGCAGCTTAGGATCGCTCGGAGAGCAGTACTTC. As protein: CASSLGSLGEQYF. The V call is TRBV13, the J call TRBJ2-7; D remains ambiguous. The germline CDR1 and CDR2 sequences are PRHDT and FYEKMQ (reference sequence). V dropped 0 bases and J dropped 7 bases, with 10 bases sitting between them. The CDR3 length is 13 residues.

This clonotype occurred a few times. The chain uses TRBV25-1 and TRBJ2-1; 10 bases agree with TRBD2. Germline CDR1 reads MGHDK; CDR2 reads SYGVNS. This CDR3 is built from 18 residues. The V segment lost 8 bases and the J segment 0 bases; nucleotides outside the gene matches: 13. CDR3 protein: CASPGGGLATNSYNEQFF. CDR3 nucleotide sequence: TGTGCCAGCCCCGGGGGGGGACTAGCGACAAACTCCTACAATGAGCAGTTCTTC.

This clonotype was detected only a few times. CDR3 protein: CASSLDLSYNEQFF. In DNA form, the CDR3 reads TGTGCCAGCAGCTTAGATCTATCTTACAATGAGCAGTTCTTC. The J gene is TRBJ2-1, the V gene TRBV11-3; D not certain. V lost 0 bases and J 4 bases, leaving 7 bases between the germline ends. CDR1 and CDR2 from the germline V gene are SGHNT and YENEEA. The CDR3 has 14 amino acids.

In its sample, this clonotype was seen a few times. V gene TRBV20-1 combines with J gene TRBJ2-5, with TRBD1 identical over 8 bases. The germline V gene has CDR1 DFQATT and CDR2 SNEGSKA (reference sequence). The J segment lost 5 bases and the V segment lost 3 bases, leaving 23 bases of the junction unmatched. The CDR3 consists of 19 residues. The CDR3 DNA follows: TGCAGTGCTAGTCCATGGGGCCTGTGGGACAGGAGGGTCGGGGAGACCCAGTACTTC. It translates to CSASPWGLWDRRVGETQYF.

This clonotype has a handful of counts. The CDR3 sequence is CASSLAQVGYTF. The CDR3 nucleotides are TGTGCCAGCAGCTTAGCCCAGGTGGGCTACACCTTC. The chain joins TRBV7-9 to TRBJ1-2; D is unclear. The length of the CDR3 is 12 residues. The ends were cut back, 0 bases at V and 8 bases at J, with 7 bases in the middle. Germline CDR1 and CDR2: SEHNR and FQNEAQ (reference sequence).

About this clonotype: The junction differs from germline at one of its ends, possibly a read error. The chain uses TRBV12-3 or TRBV12-4 and TRBJ2-7, with a possible D match to TRBD1 (6 bases). There are 15 residues in the CDR3. CDR3 protein: CASSLARGFSHEQYF. CDR3 sequence (DNA): TGTGCCAGCAGTTTAGCCAGGGGATTCTCCCACGAGCAGTACTTC.

This clonotype was observed a handful of times. V is TRBV13 and J is TRBJ2-3, with D tentatively TRBD1 (6 bases). The CDR3 runs 16 residues. Germline V gene lookup returns CDR1 PRHDT and CDR2 FYEKMQ (reference sequence). V gave up 5 bases and J gave up 1 base, with 16 bases separating them. The chain's CDR3 is CASSPGPWTGTDTQYF. The CDR3 DNA follows: TGTGCCAGCAGCCCGGGGCCTTGGACAGGCACAGATACGCAGTATTTT.

The V call is TRBV7-2, the J call TRBJ2-1; TRBD2 matches at 14 bases. This CDR3 is built from 14 residues. J was trimmed by 8 bases and V by 8 bases; bases with no gene match: 5. Germline V gives CDR1 SGHTA, CDR2 FQGNSA. This chain's CDR3 is CASLGGLAGDEQFF. The CDR3 region has the DNA TGTGCCAGCCTGGGGGGACTAGCGGGAGATGAGCAGTTCTTC.

The chain carries TRBV2 and TRBJ2-2; TRBD1 or TRBD2 may be the D gene (5 bases each). This CDR3 contains 16 residues. The germline gives CDR1 SNHLY, CDR2 FYNNEI. Trimming left V 6 bases short and J 5 bases short, with 19 bases between. The CDR3, as DNA: TGTGCCAGCAGCCAAAGGGGAGAGAGGGGTACCGGGGAGCTGTTTTTT. It specifies CASSQRGERGTGELFF.

This clonotype has a count of ten or more. The gene calls are TRBV18 and TRBJ2-5; D not certain. Trimming took 8 bases from V and 0 from J, leaving 10 bases between them. CDR3 size: 13 residues. Germline CDR1 reads KGHSH; CDR2 reads LQKENI. CDR3 in DNA: TGTGCCAGCAGTCCCCCGTACCAAGAGACCCAGTACTTC. It encodes CASSPPYQETQYF.

The chain is built from TRBV4-1 and TRBJ2-3, with a possible D match to TRBD1 (5 bases). The ends were cut back, 0 bases at V and 1 base at J, with 14 bases in the middle. This CDR3 spans 17 amino acids. From germline, CDR1 is MGHRA and CDR2 YSYEKL. This CDR3 reads CASSQDNGARGTDTQYF. CDR3 bases: TGCGCCAGCAGCCAAGATAATGGGGCGAGAGGCACAGATACGCAGTATTTT.

This rearrangement joins TRBV9 to TRBJ2-7; D unresolved. V lost 2 bases, J lost 5 bases, and 14 bases lay in between. This CDR3 comprises 14 residues. The germline V gene encodes CDR1 SGDLS and CDR2 YYNGEE. The chain's CDR3 is CASSVIKGRDEQYF. CDR3 DNA sequence: TGTGCCAGCAGCGTGATAAAGGGAAGGGACGAGCAGTACTTC.

Comments on this clonotype: The junction departs from germline at one end; a sequencing error may be responsible. The V and J genes are TRBV6-5 and TRBJ2-3; D gene ambiguous. Germline loops: CDR1 MNHEY, CDR2 SVGAGI. The CDR3 has 15 residues. The CDR3 coding sequence is TGTGCCAGCAGTTACGGGGTTGCCTTCACAGATGCGCAGTATTTT. Translating gives CASSYGVAFTDAQYF.

The chain is built from TRBV20-1 and TRBJ2-1; no reliable D call. Germline V gene sequence: CDR1 DFQATT, CDR2 SNEGSKA (reference sequence). The ends were cut back, 2 bases at V and 6 bases at J, with 11 bases in the middle. This CDR3 contains 13 residues. CDR3 sequence: CSARKRLPNEQFF. For the CDR3, the DNA is TGCAGTGCTAGAAAGCGACTGCCCAATGAGCAGTTCTTC.